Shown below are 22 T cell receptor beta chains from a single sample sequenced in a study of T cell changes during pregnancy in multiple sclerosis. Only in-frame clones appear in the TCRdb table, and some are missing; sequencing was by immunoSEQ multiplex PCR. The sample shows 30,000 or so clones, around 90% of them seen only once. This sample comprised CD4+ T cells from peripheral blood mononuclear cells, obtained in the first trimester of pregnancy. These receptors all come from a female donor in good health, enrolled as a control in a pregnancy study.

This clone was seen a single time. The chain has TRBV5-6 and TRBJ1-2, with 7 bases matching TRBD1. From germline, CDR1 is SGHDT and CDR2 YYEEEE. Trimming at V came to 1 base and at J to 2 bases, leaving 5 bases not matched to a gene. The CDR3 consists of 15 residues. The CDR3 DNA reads TGTGCCAGCAGCTTGAGCCCGACAGGGAACTATGGCTACACCTTC. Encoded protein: CASSLSPTGNYGYTF.

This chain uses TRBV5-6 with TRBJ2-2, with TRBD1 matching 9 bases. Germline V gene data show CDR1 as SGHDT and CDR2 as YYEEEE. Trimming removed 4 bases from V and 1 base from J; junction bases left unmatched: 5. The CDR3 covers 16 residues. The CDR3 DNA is TGTGCCAGCAGCGCCGGGACAGGGAGGAACACCGGGGAGCTGTTTTTT. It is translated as CASSAGTGRNTGELFF.

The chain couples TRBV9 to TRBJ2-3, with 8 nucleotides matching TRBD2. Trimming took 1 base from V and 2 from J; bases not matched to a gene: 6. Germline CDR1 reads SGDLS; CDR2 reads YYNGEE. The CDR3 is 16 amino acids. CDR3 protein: CASSVIGGGLTDTQYF. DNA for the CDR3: TGTGCCAGCAGCGTAATCGGGGGGGGACTCACAGATACGCAGTATTTT.

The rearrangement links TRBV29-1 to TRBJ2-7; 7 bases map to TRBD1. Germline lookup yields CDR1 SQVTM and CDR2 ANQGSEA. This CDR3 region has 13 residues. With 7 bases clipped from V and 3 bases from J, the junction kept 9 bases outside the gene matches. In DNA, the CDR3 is TGCAGCGCCCAAGGGGACAGCCACTACGAGCAGTACTTC. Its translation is CSAQGDSHYEQYF.

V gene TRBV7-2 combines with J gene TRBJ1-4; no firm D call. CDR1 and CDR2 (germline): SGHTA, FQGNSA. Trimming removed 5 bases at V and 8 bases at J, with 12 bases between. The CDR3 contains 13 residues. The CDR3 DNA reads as TGTGCCAGCAGCACACCGCCCGGGGAAAAACTGTTTTTT. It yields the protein CASSTPPGEKLFF.

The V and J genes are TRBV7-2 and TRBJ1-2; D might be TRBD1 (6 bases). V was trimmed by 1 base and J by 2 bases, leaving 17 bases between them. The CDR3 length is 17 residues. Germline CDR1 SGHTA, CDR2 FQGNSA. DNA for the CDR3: TGTGCCAGCAGCTTAGTAGGAACAGGGTCGGCGAACTATGGCTACACCTTC. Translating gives CASSLVGTGSANYGYTF. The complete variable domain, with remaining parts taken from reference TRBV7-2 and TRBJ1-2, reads GAGVSQSPSNKVTEKGKDVELRCDPISGHTALYWYRQSLGQGLEFLIYFQGNSAPDKSGLPSDRFSAERTGGSVSTLTIQRTQQEDSAVYLCASSLVGTGSANYGYTFGSGTRLTVV.

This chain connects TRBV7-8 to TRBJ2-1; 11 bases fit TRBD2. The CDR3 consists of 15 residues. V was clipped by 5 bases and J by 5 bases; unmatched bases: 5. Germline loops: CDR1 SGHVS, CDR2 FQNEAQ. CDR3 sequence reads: CASSKTSGINNEQFF. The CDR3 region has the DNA TGTGCCAGCAGCAAGACTAGCGGGATTAACAATGAGCAGTTCTTC. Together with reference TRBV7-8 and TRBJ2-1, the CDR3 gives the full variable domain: GAGVSQSPRYKVAKRGQDVALRCDPISGHVSLFWYQQALGQGPEFLTYFQNEAQLDKSGLPSDRFFAERPEGSVSTLKIQRTQQEDSAVYLCASSKTSGINNEQFFGPGTRLTVL.

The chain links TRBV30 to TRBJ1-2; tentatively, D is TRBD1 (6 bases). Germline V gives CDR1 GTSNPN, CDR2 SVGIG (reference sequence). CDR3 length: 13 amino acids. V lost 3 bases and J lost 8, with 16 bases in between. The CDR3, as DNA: TGTGCCTGGAGCCGGACAGTCCCTTCGGGCTACACCTTC. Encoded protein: CAWSRTVPSGYTF. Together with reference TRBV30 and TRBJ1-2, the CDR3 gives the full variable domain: SQTIHQWPATLVQPVGSPLSLECTVEGTSNPNLYWYRQAAGRGLQLLFYSVGIGQISSEVPQNLSASRPQDRQFILSSKKLLLSDSGFYLCAWSRTVPSGYTFGSGTRLTVV.

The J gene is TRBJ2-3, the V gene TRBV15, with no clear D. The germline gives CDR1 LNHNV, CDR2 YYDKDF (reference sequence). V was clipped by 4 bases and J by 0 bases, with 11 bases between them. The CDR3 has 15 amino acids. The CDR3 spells CATSIGGSSTDTQYF. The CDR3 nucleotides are TGTGCCACCAGCATAGGCGGCTCCAGCACAGATACGCAGTATTTT.

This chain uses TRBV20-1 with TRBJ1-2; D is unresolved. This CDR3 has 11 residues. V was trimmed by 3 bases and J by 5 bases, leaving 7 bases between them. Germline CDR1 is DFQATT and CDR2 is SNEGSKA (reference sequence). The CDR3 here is CSARATYGYTF. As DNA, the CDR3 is TGCAGTGCTAGGGCGACATATGGCTACACCTTC.

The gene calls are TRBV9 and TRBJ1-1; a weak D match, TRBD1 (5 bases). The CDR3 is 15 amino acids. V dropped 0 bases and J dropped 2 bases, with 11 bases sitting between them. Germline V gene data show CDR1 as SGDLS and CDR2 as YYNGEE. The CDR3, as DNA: TGTGCCAGCAGCGTAGTTGGGGACTTCAACACTGAAGCTTTCTTT. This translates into CASSVVGDFNTEAFF.

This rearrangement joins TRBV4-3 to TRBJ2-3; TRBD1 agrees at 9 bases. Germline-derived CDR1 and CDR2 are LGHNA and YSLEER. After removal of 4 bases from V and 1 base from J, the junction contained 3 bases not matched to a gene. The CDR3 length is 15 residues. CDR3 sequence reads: CASSLTGGGTDTQYF. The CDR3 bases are TGCGCCAGCAGCCTGACAGGGGGGGGCACAGATACGCAGTATTTT.

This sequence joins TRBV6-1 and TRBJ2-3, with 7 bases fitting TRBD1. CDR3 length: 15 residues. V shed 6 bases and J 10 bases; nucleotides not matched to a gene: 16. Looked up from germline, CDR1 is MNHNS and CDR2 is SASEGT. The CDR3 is CASRVSGTVLGAQYF. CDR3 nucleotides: TGTGCCAGCAGAGTCTCCGGGACAGTGCTCGGGGCGCAGTATTTT.

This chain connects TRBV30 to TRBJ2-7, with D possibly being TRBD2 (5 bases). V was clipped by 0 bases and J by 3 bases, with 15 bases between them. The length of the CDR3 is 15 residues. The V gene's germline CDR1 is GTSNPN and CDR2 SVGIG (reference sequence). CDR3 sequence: CAWSVLGGQHYEQYF. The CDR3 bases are TGTGCCTGGAGTGTACTAGGCGGTCAGCACTACGAGCAGTACTTC.

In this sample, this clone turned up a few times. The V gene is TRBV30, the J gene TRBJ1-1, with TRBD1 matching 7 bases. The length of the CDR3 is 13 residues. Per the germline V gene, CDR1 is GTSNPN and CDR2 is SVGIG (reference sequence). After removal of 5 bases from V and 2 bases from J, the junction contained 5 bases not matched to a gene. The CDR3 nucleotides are TGTGCCTGGCACAGGGGCCCAAACACTGAAGCTTTCTTT. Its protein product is CAWHRGPNTEAFF.

CDR3 residues: CATSRDSRGEEQFF. The DNA for the CDR3 is TGTGCCACCAGCAGAGATAGCAGGGGGGAAGAGCAGTTCTTC. This chain links TRBV15 with TRBJ2-1, with a weak D call TRBD1 (7 bases). The CDR3 loop spans 14 amino acids. V lost 0 bases, J lost 10 bases, and 13 bases lay in between. The germline gives CDR1 LNHNV, CDR2 YYDKDF (reference sequence).

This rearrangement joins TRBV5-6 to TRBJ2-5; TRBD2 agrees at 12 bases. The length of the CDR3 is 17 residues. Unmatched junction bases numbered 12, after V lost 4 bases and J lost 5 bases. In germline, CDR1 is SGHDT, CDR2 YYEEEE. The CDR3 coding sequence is TGTGCCAGCAGCCACGGAGAAGGGACTAGCGGGTCGGAGACCCAGTACTTC. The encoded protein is CASSHGEGTSGSETQYF.

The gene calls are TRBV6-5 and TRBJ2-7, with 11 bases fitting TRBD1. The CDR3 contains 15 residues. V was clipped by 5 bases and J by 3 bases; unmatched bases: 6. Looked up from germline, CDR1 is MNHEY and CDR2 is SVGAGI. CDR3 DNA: TGTGCCAGCAGTAGCCGGGACAGGGGGTTCTACGAGCAGTACTTC. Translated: CASSSRDRGFYEQYF.

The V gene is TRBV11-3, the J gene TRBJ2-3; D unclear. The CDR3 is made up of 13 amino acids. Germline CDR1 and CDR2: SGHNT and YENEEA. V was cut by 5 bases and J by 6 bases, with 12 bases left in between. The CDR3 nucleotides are TGTGCCAGCAGCCCAAACATTATTGATACGCAGTATTTT. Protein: CASSPNIIDTQYF. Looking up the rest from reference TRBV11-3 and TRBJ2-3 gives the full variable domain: EAGVVQSPRYKIIEKKQPVAFWCNPISGHNTLYWYLQNLGQGPELLIRYENEEAVDDSQLPKDRFSAERLKGVDSTLKIQPAELGDSAVYLCASSPNIIDTQYFGPGTRLTVL.

The CDR3 nucleotides are TGTGCCAGCTCAGTACGACAGGATGGAATCGATCAGCCCCAGCATTTT. This sequence encodes CASSVRQDGIDQPQHF. The chain carries TRBV18 and TRBJ1-5; weak D call: TRBD1 (6 bases). The V gene lost 5 bases and the J gene lost 5 bases, with 19 bases spanning the gap. Germline values: CDR1 KGHSH, CDR2 LQKENI. This CDR3 contains 16 residues.

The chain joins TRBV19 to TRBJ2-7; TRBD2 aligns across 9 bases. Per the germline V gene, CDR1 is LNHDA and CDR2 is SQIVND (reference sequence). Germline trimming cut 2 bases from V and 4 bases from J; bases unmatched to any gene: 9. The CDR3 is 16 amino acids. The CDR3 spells CASSISWTSAVYEQYF. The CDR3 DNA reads TGTGCCAGTAGTATATCCTGGACTAGCGCCGTGTACGAGCAGTACTTC.

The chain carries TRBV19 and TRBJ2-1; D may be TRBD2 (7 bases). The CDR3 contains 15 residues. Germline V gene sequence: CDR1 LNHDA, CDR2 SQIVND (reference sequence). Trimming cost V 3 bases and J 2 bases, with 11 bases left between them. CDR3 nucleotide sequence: TGTGCCAGTAGTATTGGGGGGGGGCCCTACAATGAGCAGTTCTTC. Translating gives CASSIGGGPYNEQFF.